These T cell receptor beta chains were read from a single sample in a study of blood T cell repertoires in COVID-19. Sequencing was performed with immunoSEQ multiplex PCR; in TCRdb, only in-frame clones are kept and a portion is missing. Found here are 110,000 to 150,000 clones, more than 65% of them singletons; the top ten hold about an eighth. The sequencing sample was made of peripheral blood. The receptors were gathered from an elderly man with acute or convalescent COVID-19. CDR3s include the opening cysteine and the closing phenylalanine or tryptophan. The D gene is left open where the match is weak. A row's size may be missing; if present it is once, few, many or a size class.

v_call	d_call	clone_size	j_call	cdr3_nt	cdr3_aa
TRBV6-6	TRBD1	NA	TRBJ2-1	TGTGCCAGCACCCTCGGGACAGGCTCCTACAATGAGCAGTTCTTC	CASTLGTGSYNEQFF
TRBV7-9	NA	NA	TRBJ2-5	TGTGCCAGCAGCCTTGACCGGGGGAAAGAGACCCAGTACTTC	CASSLDRGKETQYF
TRBV5-1	NA	NA	TRBJ2-3	TGCGCCAGCAGCAAAGGGGTCGATACGCAGTATTTT	CASSKGVDTQYF
TRBV28	TRBD1	NA	TRBJ1-4	TGTGCCAGCAGCCTACAGGGGGCCAGTAATGAAAAACTGTTTTTT	CASSLQGASNEKLFF
TRBV6-5	NA	once	TRBJ2-5	TGTGCCAGCAGCCTGCAGGGAGGCGAGACCCAGTACTTC	CASSLQGGETQYF
TRBV13	NA	few	TRBJ2-7	TGTGCCAGCAGCCCGGGGGACCAATCCTACGAGCAGTACTTC	CASSPGDQSYEQYF
TRBV5-4	TRBD1	NA	TRBJ2-5	TGTGCCAGCAGCGGGACCCAGGGGGCGGGGGAGACCCAGTACTTC	CASSGTQGAGETQYF
TRBV7-9	NA	few	TRBJ1-2	TGTGCCAGCAGCTTAGCGGGAGGAGAAAATGGCTACACCTTC	CASSLAGGENGYTF
TRBV28	TRBD1	NA	TRBJ1-2	TGTGCCAGCTACTCCGGGACAGCTCCATTCTATGGCTACACCTTC	CASYSGTAPFYGYTF
TRBV27	TRBD1	NA	TRBJ2-7	TGTGCCAGCAGCCCCCTTAGGGACAGGGAGCGCGAGCAGTACTTC	CASSPLRDREREQYF
TRBV30	TRBD1	NA	TRBJ1-5	TGTGCCTGGAGTCACTACAGGGGGCGCGGGGTGGTTGGGAATCAGCCCCAGCATTTT	CAWSHYRGRGVVGNQPQHF
TRBV28	TRBD1	once	TRBJ1-2	TGTGCCAGCAGTCGACAGGGAGGACGTGGCTACACCTTC	CASSRQGGRGYTF
TRBV29-1	TRBD1	NA	TRBJ1-1	TGCAGCGCCCGACAGGGCCAACGAACTGAAGCTTTCTTT	CSARQGQRTEAFF
TRBV5-1	TRBD1	NA	TRBJ1-2	TGCGCCAGCAGCCCGGGACAGGGGTCGAATGGCTACACCTTC	CASSPGQGSNGYTF
TRBV18	TRBD1	few	TRBJ1-1	TGTGCCAGCTCGCCGGACAGGGGCACTGAAGCTTTCTTT	CASSPDRGTEAFF
TRBV28	NA	NA	TRBJ1-1	TGTGCCAGCAGTTCCCTCGGGGGTCCTGGTGGGTACACTGAAGCTTTCTTT	CASSSLGGPGGYTEAFF
TRBV3-1/TRBV3-2	NA	once	TRBJ1-2	TGTGCCAGCAGCCAAGCCCGGGAGAGGGCCTACACCTTC	CASSQARERAYTF
TRBV7-2	TRBD1	NA	TRBJ2-5	TGTGCCAGCAGCTTGTTTAGGACAGGCCAAGAGACCCAGTACTTC	CASSLFRTGQETQYF
TRBV15	NA	NA	TRBJ1-6	TGTGCCAGCCAACCGGGGGGCTATAATTCACCCCTCCACTTT	CASQPGGYNSPLHF
TRBV11-2	NA	NA	TRBJ2-7	TGTGCCAGCAGCTTACCGTTTCGCTACGAGCAGTACTTC	CASSLPFRYEQYF
TRBV7-8	NA	NA	TRBJ2-1	TGTGCCAGCAGCTTATCGCAGCGTTTTAGCTCCTACAATGAGCAGTTCTTC	CASSLSQRFSSYNEQFF
TRBV2	TRBD2	NA	TRBJ2-7	TGTGCCAGCAGGGCCGGACGGGGGGTCATCTACGAGCAGTACTTC	CASRAGRGVIYEQYF
TRBV7-2	NA	NA	TRBJ2-5	TGTGCCAGCAGCTTAGTGGGGGGGCCAGAGACCCAGTACTTC	CASSLVGGPETQYF
TRBV28	TRBD2	NA	TRBJ2-2	TGTGCCAGCATTCCTCTGGGACTAGCGGGGGGAGACACCGGGGAGCTGTTTTTT	CASIPLGLAGGDTGELFF
TRBV10-3	TRBD1	NA	TRBJ1-4	TGTGCCATCAGTAACTCAGGGGGTGGAGGTGAAAAACTGTTTTTT	CAISNSGGGGEKLFF
TRBV11-1	TRBD1	NA	TRBJ1-2	TGTGCCAGCAGCTTAGAGGGGGCTGGTGGCTACACCTTC	CASSLEGAGGYTF
TRBV11-2	TRBD1	NA	TRBJ1-4	TGTGCCAGCAGCTTAGGACAGGGGAATGAAAAACTGTTTTTT	CASSLGQGNEKLFF
TRBV12-3/TRBV12-4	TRBD1	once	TRBJ1-1	TGTGCCAGCAGTTTAGAGACAGGGGCTGAAGCTTTCTTT	CASSLETGAEAFF
TRBV9	NA	NA	TRBJ2-2	TGTGCCAGCAGCGTGGGCTACACTTCGGACGGGGAGCTGTTTTTT	CASSVGYTSDGELFF
TRBV4-3	TRBD1	NA	TRBJ1-4	TGCGCCAGCAGCCAAGCCTATCGGGGGACAGGGGAAAATGAAAAACTGTTTTTT	CASSQAYRGTGENEKLFF
TRBV7-2	TRBD2	NA	TRBJ2-2	TGTGCCAGCAACCGGCTAGCGGGGGGTTTGAACACCGGGGAGCTGTTTTTT	CASNRLAGGLNTGELFF
TRBV10-3	NA	NA	TRBJ1-1	TGTGCCATCAGTGAGACGAAGAACTCTGAGGGCACTGAAGCTTTCTTT	CAISETKNSEGTEAFF
TRBV5-6	TRBD1	NA	TRBJ1-6	TGTGCCAGCAGCTCCGGACAGGGAGGAGGGCTATTGGATTCACCCCTCCACTTT	CASSSGQGGGLLDSPLHF
TRBV10-3	TRBD2	NA	TRBJ2-1	TGTGCCATCAGTGCTAGCGGGGTTGACAATGAGCAGTTCTTC	CAISASGVDNEQFF
TRBV9	NA	NA	TRBJ2-1	TGTGCCAGCAGCGTATCGGAGGGGCTACCCCTCTCCTACAATGAGCAGTTCTTC	CASSVSEGLPLSYNEQFF
TRBV18	NA	NA	TRBJ2-7	TGTGCCAGCTCACCGGACTCCGGTGGACCCTACGAGCAGTACTTC	CASSPDSGGPYEQYF
TRBV6-2/TRBV6-3	NA	NA	TRBJ1-1	TGTGCCAGCAGTTTTTCCCCGGGGAACACTGAAGCTTTCTTT	CASSFSPGNTEAFF
TRBV27	TRBD1	NA	TRBJ1-5	TGTGCCAGCAGCACCGGGACAGGGACTAATCAGCCCCAGCATTTT	CASSTGTGTNQPQHF
TRBV7-2	TRBD1	NA	TRBJ1-1	TGTGCCAGCAGCTCACGGGACAGGGGGCTCTCCCCTGAAGCTTTCTTT	CASSSRDRGLSPEAFF
TRBV19	NA	NA	TRBJ1-1	TGTGCCAGTCAATTAACGGTGAACACTGAAGCTTTCTTT	CASQLTVNTEAFF
TRBV27	TRBD1	NA	TRBJ1-6	TGTGCCAGCAGTTTATTAACAGGGGCGCCTCGGGGACCCCTCCACTTT	CASSLLTGAPRGPLHF
TRBV19	NA	NA	TRBJ2-3	TGTGCCAGTAGTATAAGCCTCACAGATACGCAGTATTTT	CASSISLTDTQYF
TRBV10-3	NA	NA	TRBJ2-2	TGTGCCATCAGTGACGGACTTAACGACAGGCTGAACACCGGGGAGCTGTTTTTT	CAISDGLNDRLNTGELFF
TRBV5-1	TRBD1	NA	TRBJ2-6	TGCGCCAGCAATGTGGGACAGGGGGCTGGGGCCAACGTCCTGACTTTC	CASNVGQGAGANVLTF
TRBV5-6	TRBD1	NA	TRBJ1-5	TGTGCCAGCAGCCTAGGACAGGGATTATACAATCAGCCCCAGCATTTT	CASSLGQGLYNQPQHF
TRBV7-2	TRBD1	NA	TRBJ1-2	TGTGCCAGCAGCCCGCGAGGAGGGGGCTTTTCGTATGGCTACACCTTC	CASSPRGGGFSYGYTF
TRBV6-2/TRBV6-3	TRBD1	NA	TRBJ2-7	TGTGCCAGCAGTTACGGCCCCCGGGACAGAGCCTACGAGCAGTACTTC	CASSYGPRDRAYEQYF
TRBV18	TRBD1	NA	TRBJ1-1	TGTGCCAGCTCACCACAAAAGGGACAGGGGGATAAAGCTTTCTTT	CASSPQKGQGDKAFF
TRBV3-1/TRBV3-2	TRBD1	NA	TRBJ1-5	TGTGCCAGCAGCCAAAGACAGGGGGCTCAGCCCCAGCATTTT	CASSQRQGAQPQHF
TRBV6-2/TRBV6-3	TRBD1	NA	TRBJ1-1	TGTGCCAGCAGTTACATAGGGGGACCCGACAGGGGAAAGAACACTGAAGCTTTCTTT	CASSYIGGPDRGKNTEAFF
TRBV7-2	TRBD1	NA	TRBJ1-1	TGTGCCAGCAGCTTAGTAGGACAGGGCGGTGAAGCTTTCTTT	CASSLVGQGGEAFF
TRBV11-2	TRBD1	few	TRBJ1-2	TGTGCCAGCAGCTTGAGTCAGGGGGCGGGTGGCTACACCTTC	CASSLSQGAGGYTF
TRBV28	TRBD1	NA	TRBJ2-1	TGTGCCAGCAGTTTAAGGACAGGGGGGAACAATGAGCAGTTCTTC	CASSLRTGGNNEQFF